Sequencing of this T cell receptor beta chain was carried out in a study of cytomegalovirus exposure and HLA in healthy donors. Overall study findings and caveats: One later analysis reportedly identified an Asian-associated ancestry cluster that showed fewer N-insertions than the approximately 700-donor mean. CMV serostatus was the sole immune exposure information available. In vitro data verified three CMV-associated chains as specific for CMV antigens. In a later analysis, across HLA loci, associated TCR counts were highest for DRB1, lowest for HLA-C.

A multiplex PCR was run with 60 Vbeta primers and 13 Jbeta primers. Some clones are missing from TCRdb's copy, which holds only in-frame ones; the method was immunoSEQ multiplex PCR. This listing includes about 210,000 clones. This CDR3 region has 13 residues. Between the trimmed V and J ends, which lost 1 base and 8 bases, there was a span of 6 bases. The germline V gene encodes CDR1 MGHRA and CDR2 YSYEKL. A remark on this clone: What it binds is not known.

The TCR originated in a woman aged 30 to 39 in good health and CMV-seropositive. The sequenced material came from PBMCs. The genes are TRBV4-1 and TRBJ1-6, with unresolved D. CDR3 protein: CASSQVSDSPLHF. CDR3 DNA: TGCGCCAGCAGCCAAGTTTCCGATTCACCCCTCCACTTT.